One and the same sample provided the 2 T cell receptor beta chains below, sequenced in a study of control samples from healthy donors and cancer patients. Assay: immunoSEQ multiplex PCR; the TCRdb copy retains only in-frame clones and omits some. The sample comprises 60,000 to 75,000 clones, roughly 87% of which are singletons, and 5% to 7% rests with the top ten. The sample taken for sequencing was PBMCs. These receptors came from a man in his sixties with colorectal cancer.

The chain recombines TRBV7-3 with TRBJ2-7, with 10 positions matching TRBD1. The V and J ends lost 5 bases and 5 bases, in that order; junction bases with no gene match: 3. Per the germline V gene, CDR1 is SGHTA and CDR2 is FQGTGA. The CDR3 has 13 residues. The DNA for the CDR3 is TGTGCCAGCAGCCCCGGGACAGGGGACGAGCAGTACTTC. Translation gives CASSPGTGDEQYF.

The rearrangement joins TRBV28 to TRBJ1-2; D is possibly TRBD1 (6 bases). Trimming removed 4 bases at V and 5 bases at J, with 17 bases between. Germline V lookup: CDR1 MDHEN, CDR2 SYDVKM. The CDR3 contains 15 residues. The CDR3 loop reads CASSSPAGQSYGYTF. CDR3 sequence (DNA): TGTGCCAGCAGTTCCCCCGCCGGACAGTCTTATGGCTACACCTTC.